This T cell receptor (beta chain) is from a study of blood T cell repertoires in COVID-19. The overall study: The study drew acute and convalescent COVID-19 samples from the United States, Italy and Spain. From T cells, B-cell-depleted T cells, or PBMCs came the material, which was cDNA or gDNA.

Per the original data handling: Nucleated cell counts were estimated from reference gene primer amplification. Sequenced by immunoSEQ multiplex PCR; TCRdb stores in-frame clones only, minus some. That table is the source of V, J and clone size, and D and trimming were worked out from the DNA. The sample has 50,000 to 60,000 clones; 85% are singletons. The germline gives CDR1 SGDLS, CDR2 YYNGEE. V lost 4 bases to trimming and J lost 3 bases, with 4 bases between them. This CDR3 is 12 amino acids long. The sequence came from a human donor in a cohort sampled during active COVID-19. V is TRBV9 and J is TRBJ2-2; D gene ambiguous. The sequenced sample consisted of peripheral blood. CDR3 sequence: CASSSYTGELFF. The CDR3 nucleotides read TGTGCCAGCAGCTCCTACACCGGGGAGCTGTTTTTT.